This T cell receptor beta chain was recovered during a study of blood T cell repertoires in COVID-19. The method was immunoSEQ multiplex PCR; TCRdb's version includes in-frame clones alone and lacks a portion of them. The data contain 250,000 to 300,000 clones, roughly 80% of them singletons. Trimming took off 1 base at V and 0 bases at J, with 20 bases between the two ends. Per germline, CDR1 SGHRS and CDR2 YFSETQ. The CDR3 is 18 residues long. This clone was counted at least ten times. This sequence originates from a middle-aged man who had been exposed to COVID-19. The chain carries TRBV5-1 and TRBJ2-7; D might be TRBD2 (5 bases). Material: PBMCs or T cells enriched from blood (not recorded which). The chain's CDR3 is CASSLRERTSLNSYEQYF. In DNA, the CDR3 is TGCGCCAGCAGCTTGAGGGAGCGGACTTCACTCAACTCCTACGAGCAGTACTTC.